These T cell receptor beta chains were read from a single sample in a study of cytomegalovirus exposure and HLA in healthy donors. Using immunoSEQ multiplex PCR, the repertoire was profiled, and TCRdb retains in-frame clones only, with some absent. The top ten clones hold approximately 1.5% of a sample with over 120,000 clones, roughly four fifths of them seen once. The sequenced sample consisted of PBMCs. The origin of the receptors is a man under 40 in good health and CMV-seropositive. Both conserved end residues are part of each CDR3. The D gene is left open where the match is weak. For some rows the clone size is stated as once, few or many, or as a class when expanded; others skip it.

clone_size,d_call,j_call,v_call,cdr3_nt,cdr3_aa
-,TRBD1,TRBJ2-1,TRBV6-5,TGTGCCAGCAGCAACGACAGGGGGCCGAACAATGAGCAGTTCTTC,CASSNDRGPNNEQFF
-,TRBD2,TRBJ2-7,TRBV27,TGTGCCAGCGGGCCCGGGACTAGCGGGGCCATTATCGAGCAGTACTTC,CASGPGTSGAIIEQYF
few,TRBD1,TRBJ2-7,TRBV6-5,TGTGCCAGCAGTCACGGGACAGTCTACGAGCAGTACTTC,CASSHGTVYEQYF
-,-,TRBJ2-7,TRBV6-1,TGTGCCAGCAGTGGAGTGACATCACCCTACGAGCAGTACTTC,CASSGVTSPYEQYF
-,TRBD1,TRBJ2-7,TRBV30,TGTGCCTGCACGATCGGACAGGGACCCTCCTACGAGCAGTACTTC,CACTIGQGPSYEQYF
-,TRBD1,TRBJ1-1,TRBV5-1,TGCGCCAGCAGCTTGGGTGTGGGACAGGGGCTCATTAGCGAGACTGAAGCTTTCTTT,CASSLGVGQGLISETEAFF
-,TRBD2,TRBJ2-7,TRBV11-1,TGTGCCAGCAGCTTGCTAGCGGGATCGGGGTACGAGCAGTACTTC,CASSLLAGSGYEQYF
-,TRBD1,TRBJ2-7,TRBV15,TGTGCCACCAGCAGGACCGACAGGGTCGAGCAGTACTTC,CATSRTDRVEQYF
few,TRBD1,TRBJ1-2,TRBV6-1,TGTGCCAGCAGTCTGACGACAGGGCTAGGTGGCTACACCTTC,CASSLTTGLGGYTF
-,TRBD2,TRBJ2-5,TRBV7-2,TGTGCCAGCAGCTCCCGGGGCTTTGCGGGGGGTGCCCAGTACTTC,CASSSRGFAGGAQYF
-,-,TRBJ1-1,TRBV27,TGTGCCAGCAGTTTATCCAGGGTGAACACTGAAGCTTTCTTT,CASSLSRVNTEAFF
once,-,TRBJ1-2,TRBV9,TGTGCCAGCAGCGGGACGAATGCGGGGAGGGGTAGCTATGGCTACACCTTC,CASSGTNAGRGSYGYTF
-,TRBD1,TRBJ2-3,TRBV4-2,TGTGCCAGCAGCCAAGCGACGGGACAGGGGAGCACAGATACGCAGTATTTT,CASSQATGQGSTDTQYF
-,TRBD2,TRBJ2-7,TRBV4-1,TGCGCCAGCAGCCAAAATAGCGGGAGATACGAGCAGTACTTC,CASSQNSGRYEQYF
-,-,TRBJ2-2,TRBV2,TGTGCCAGCAGCGGTCTAGGGGTCGAGAACACCGGGGAGCTGTTTTTT,CASSGLGVENTGELFF
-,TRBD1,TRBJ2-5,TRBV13,TGTGCCAGCAGCGCAAAGGGACAGCAAGAGACCCAGTACTTC,CASSAKGQQETQYF
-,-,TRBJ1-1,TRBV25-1,TGTGCCAGCAGTGAATGGACAGATCCTCAAGCTTTCTTT,CASSEWTDPQAFF
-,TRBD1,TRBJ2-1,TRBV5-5,TGTGCCAGCAGCTTAGGGGGCACGGATGAGCAGTTCTTC,CASSLGGTDEQFF
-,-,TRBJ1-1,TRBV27,TGTGCCAGCAGTTTAAAGGTGACAGCTGAAGCTTTCTTT,CASSLKVTAEAFF
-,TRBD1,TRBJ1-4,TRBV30,TGTGCCTGGAGTTTCACAGGGGGTGGTGAAAAACTGTTTTTT,CAWSFTGGGEKLFF
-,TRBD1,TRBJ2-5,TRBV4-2,TGTGCCAGCAGCCAAGGCCGGGGGACAGGACAAGAGACCCAGTACTTC,CASSQGRGTGQETQYF
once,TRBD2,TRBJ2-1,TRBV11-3,TGTGCCAGCAGCTTTAATACCGGGGGGACCTACAATGAGCAGTTCTTC,CASSFNTGGTYNEQFF
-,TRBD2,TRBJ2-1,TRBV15,TGTGCCACCAGCAGAGGGGGGCGGGGGGATGTATACAATGAGCAGTTCTTC,CATSRGGRGDVYNEQFF
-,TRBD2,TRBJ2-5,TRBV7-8,TGTGCCAGCAGCCCGAAGAAGGGACTAGCGGGAGTATGGGGGGAGACCCAGTACTTC,CASSPKKGLAGVWGETQYF
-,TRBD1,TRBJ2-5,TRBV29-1,TGCAGCGTGGGGCAGGGGGCCCAGTACTTC,CSVGQGAQYF
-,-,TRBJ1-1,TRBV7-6,TGTGCCAGCAGCTTAGCGGGGGGAGGGCTGGGGGGGACTGAAGCTTTCTTT,CASSLAGGGLGGTEAFF
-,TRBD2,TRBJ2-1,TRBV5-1,TGCGCCAGCAGCTATACTAGCGGGAACCCCAATGAGCAGTTCTTC,CASSYTSGNPNEQFF
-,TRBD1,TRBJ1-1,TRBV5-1,TGCGCCAGCAGCCTCGGACAGGGGGCGCCGAGAACTGAAGCTTTCTTT,CASSLGQGAPRTEAFF
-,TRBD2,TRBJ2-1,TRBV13,TGTGCCAGCAGCTTAGCGCCGGGACTAGCGGCGACAGGGCCTGGGCAGTTCTTC,CASSLAPGLAATGPGQFF
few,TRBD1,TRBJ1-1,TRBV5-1,TGCGCCAGCAGCTCGTATGGGACAGGAGGGAACACTGAAGCTTTCTTT,CASSSYGTGGNTEAFF
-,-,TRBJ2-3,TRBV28,TGTGCCAGCAGTCTGCCGGGACAAGTCACAGATACGCAGTATTTT,CASSLPGQVTDTQYF
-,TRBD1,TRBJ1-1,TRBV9,TGTGCCAGCAGCCAACGACAGGGAGACACTGAAGCTTTCTTT,CASSQRQGDTEAFF
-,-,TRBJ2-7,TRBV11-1,TGTGCCAGCAGCCCATTAGGCGAGGGTGGGTACGAGCAGTACTTC,CASSPLGEGGYEQYF
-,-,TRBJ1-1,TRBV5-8,TGTGCCAGCAGCTTGGTCCCCTACACTGAAGCTTTCTTT,CASSLVPYTEAFF
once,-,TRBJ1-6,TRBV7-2,TGTGCCAGCAGCTTTATGTCACAACAGAATTCACCCCTCCACTTT,CASSFMSQQNSPLHF
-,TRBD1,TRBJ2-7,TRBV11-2,TGTGCCAGCAGCTATACCGGGACAGGGGCCTACGAGCAGTACTTC,CASSYTGTGAYEQYF
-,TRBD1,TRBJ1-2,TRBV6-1,TGTGCCAGCATAACAGGGGATCACTATGGCTACACCTTC,CASITGDHYGYTF
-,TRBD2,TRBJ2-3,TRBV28,TGTGCCAGCATATATTCTAGCGGAAGATCCTCCGGAGATACGCAGTATTTT,CASIYSSGRSSGDTQYF
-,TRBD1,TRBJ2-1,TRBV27,TGTGCCAGCAGTTTGACAGGGGGTACCTACAATGAGCAGTTCTTC,CASSLTGGTYNEQFF
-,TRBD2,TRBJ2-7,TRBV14,TGTGCCAGCAGCTTAGGAGCGGGGAGCTCCTACGAGCAGTACTTC,CASSLGAGSSYEQYF
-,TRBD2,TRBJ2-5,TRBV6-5,TGTGCCGCCAGCAATAAGGCGGGAGTGGAAGAGACCCAGTACTTC,CAASNKAGVEETQYF
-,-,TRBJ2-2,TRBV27,TGTGCCAGCAGTTTAACAGGGCGAGGCCCGGAGCTGTTTTTT,CASSLTGRGPELFF
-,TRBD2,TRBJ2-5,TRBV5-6,TGTGCCAGCAGCTTGTTGCGGGGGGACCCCCAAGAGACCCAGTACTTC,CASSLLRGDPQETQYF
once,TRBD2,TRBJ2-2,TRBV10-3,TGTGCCATCAGTGAGCAGTCGGGGGGGCCGGCCGGGGAGCTGTTTTTT,CAISEQSGGPAGELFF
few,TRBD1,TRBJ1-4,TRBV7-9,TGTGCCAGCAGCTTTTCGCAGGGGGCGAATGAAAAACTGTTTTTT,CASSFSQGANEKLFF
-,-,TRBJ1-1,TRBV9,TGTGCCAGCAGCCTAGGGCCCGCGAACACTGAAGCTTTCTTT,CASSLGPANTEAFF
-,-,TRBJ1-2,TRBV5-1,TGCGCCAGCAGCTTGAGCGGGGCCTATGGCTACACCTTC,CASSLSGAYGYTF